The rows below give T cell receptor beta chains drawn from one sample of a study of blood T cell repertoires in COVID-19. Clones were sequenced by immunoSEQ multiplex PCR, and TCRdb holds only the in-frame ones, with some missing. Of 90,000 to 100,000 clones listed, around 85% were seen once; the top ten hold around 17%. Specimen: peripheral blood. The receptors derive from a woman aged 55-70 years with COVID-19, enrolled during active disease. CDR3s include the opening cysteine and the closing phenylalanine or tryptophan. D genes are given only for firm matches. Rows may omit the clone size; those that give it use once, few, many or a size class.

d_gene: -; j_gene: TRBJ1-5; v_gene: TRBV19; abundance: -; CDR3nt: TGTGCCAGTAGTAGAGACGCAGCGCGAAGTACGCCCCAGCATTTT; CDR3aa: CASSRDAARSTPQHF
d_gene: -; j_gene: TRBJ2-1; v_gene: TRBV7-9; abundance: once; CDR3nt: TGTGCCAGCAGCTTAGACAACAATGAGCAGTTCTTC; CDR3aa: CASSLDNNEQFF
d_gene: -; j_gene: TRBJ1-2; v_gene: TRBV5-1; abundance: few; CDR3nt: TGCGCCAGCAGCTTGGTCGGGCAGGGAATGGGTGGCTACACCTTC; CDR3aa: CASSLVGQGMGGYTF
d_gene: TRBD1; j_gene: TRBJ1-1; v_gene: TRBV7-2; abundance: -; CDR3nt: TGTGCCAGCAGCCCGCGGGCTACAGGGGGCTTTTCTGAAGCTTTCTTT; CDR3aa: CASSPRATGGFSEAFF
d_gene: -; j_gene: TRBJ1-3; v_gene: TRBV9; abundance: -; CDR3nt: TGTGCCAGCAGCGCGACAGGCTCTGGAAACACCATATATTTT; CDR3aa: CASSATGSGNTIYF
d_gene: -; j_gene: TRBJ1-6; v_gene: TRBV9; abundance: few; CDR3nt: TGTGCCAGCAGCGTAGTCCCCCAGTTTTCACCCCTCCACTTT; CDR3aa: CASSVVPQFSPLHF
d_gene: -; j_gene: TRBJ1-6; v_gene: TRBV5-4; abundance: -; CDR3nt: TGTGCCAGCAGCTCCTTACAGGGAATGGATTCACCCCTCCACTTT; CDR3aa: CASSSLQGMDSPLHF
d_gene: -; j_gene: TRBJ1-6; v_gene: TRBV3-1/TRBV3-2; abundance: -; CDR3nt: TGTGCCAGCAGCCAAGAGGGCACCAATTCACCCCTCCACTTT; CDR3aa: CASSQEGTNSPLHF
d_gene: -; j_gene: TRBJ2-1; v_gene: TRBV6-5; abundance: -; CDR3nt: TGTGCCAGCAGTTACGAGGCTAGCCTTACCTACAATGAGCAGTTCTTC; CDR3aa: CASSYEASLTYNEQFF
d_gene: -; j_gene: TRBJ1-2; v_gene: TRBV15; abundance: -; CDR3nt: TGTGCCACCAGCAGGGACAGATGGGCAAACTATGGCTACACCTTC; CDR3aa: CATSRDRWANYGYTF
d_gene: TRBD2; j_gene: TRBJ2-3; v_gene: TRBV5-4; abundance: -; CDR3nt: TGTGCCAGCAGCTTGGCGCGGTTAGCGGGGGACGATACGCAGTATTTT; CDR3aa: CASSLARLAGDDTQYF
d_gene: -; j_gene: TRBJ2-7; v_gene: TRBV7-7; abundance: -; CDR3nt: TGTGCCAGCAGCCCTAACACCGGAGCCTACGAGCAGTACTTC; CDR3aa: CASSPNTGAYEQYF
d_gene: TRBD1; j_gene: TRBJ2-4; v_gene: TRBV6-5; abundance: -; CDR3nt: TGTGCCAGCAGTCCCGGACAGGGGGTGAGAAACATTCAGTACTTC; CDR3aa: CASSPGQGVRNIQYF
d_gene: TRBD1; j_gene: TRBJ1-4; v_gene: TRBV27; abundance: once; CDR3nt: TGTGCCAGCAGTCTCCGGGCAGGGGGCGAAAAACTGTTTTTT; CDR3aa: CASSLRAGGEKLFF
d_gene: TRBD1; j_gene: TRBJ1-5; v_gene: TRBV18; abundance: -; CDR3nt: TGTGCCAGCTCCTCGGGACAGACTTATAGCAATCAGCCCCAGCATTTT; CDR3aa: CASSSGQTYSNQPQHF
d_gene: -; j_gene: TRBJ1-2; v_gene: TRBV14; abundance: few; CDR3nt: TGTGCCAGCAGCCTCGTGACAGGCTATGGCTACACCTTC; CDR3aa: CASSLVTGYGYTF
d_gene: -; j_gene: TRBJ1-3; v_gene: TRBV3-1/TRBV3-2; abundance: -; CDR3nt: TGTGCCAGCAGCCGGGACAAACGAAACACCATATATTTT; CDR3aa: CASSRDKRNTIYF
d_gene: -; j_gene: TRBJ1-5; v_gene: TRBV19; abundance: -; CDR3nt: TGTGCCAGTAGTATGTCGGCAGGTGGGAATCAGCCCCAGCATTTT; CDR3aa: CASSMSAGGNQPQHF
d_gene: TRBD2; j_gene: TRBJ2-5; v_gene: TRBV18; abundance: -; CDR3nt: TGTGCCAGCTCACCACCGGGGAGGGGAGAGACCCAGTACTTC; CDR3aa: CASSPPGRGETQYF
d_gene: TRBD1; j_gene: TRBJ1-2; v_gene: TRBV2; abundance: -; CDR3nt: TGTGCCAGCAGTCCAATTAGACAGGGGGACGGCTACACCTTC; CDR3aa: CASSPIRQGDGYTF
d_gene: TRBD2; j_gene: TRBJ2-7; v_gene: TRBV6-2/TRBV6-3; abundance: few; CDR3nt: TGTGCCAGCAGTTACGCCTACAGCAGCGGGGGGGGCTACGAGCAGTACTTC; CDR3aa: CASSYAYSSGGGYEQYF
d_gene: TRBD2; j_gene: TRBJ2-3; v_gene: TRBV7-3; abundance: -; CDR3nt: TGTGCCAGCAGCTTAAGGCGGGGGACAGATACGCAGTATTTT; CDR3aa: CASSLRRGTDTQYF
d_gene: -; j_gene: TRBJ1-4; v_gene: TRBV19; abundance: -; CDR3nt: TGTGCCAGTAGTATTAGATCAACAAATAGCCGGAATGAAAAACTGTTTTTT; CDR3aa: CASSIRSTNSRNEKLFF
d_gene: -; j_gene: TRBJ1-3; v_gene: TRBV4-1; abundance: -; CDR3nt: TGCGCCAGCAGCCAGGCGCCGGGTCCTGGAAACACCATATATTTT; CDR3aa: CASSQAPGPGNTIYF
d_gene: -; j_gene: TRBJ1-2; v_gene: TRBV19; abundance: few; CDR3nt: TGTGCCAGTAGTGAGACAGAAACTAACTATGGCTACACCTTC; CDR3aa: CASSETETNYGYTF
d_gene: TRBD2; j_gene: TRBJ2-5; v_gene: TRBV10-2; abundance: -; CDR3nt: TGCGCCAGCAGTCGGGGGAGCGGGGGGGTTCAAGAGACCCAGTACTTC; CDR3aa: CASSRGSGGVQETQYF
d_gene: -; j_gene: TRBJ1-4; v_gene: TRBV2; abundance: once; CDR3nt: TGTGCCAGCAGAGGGGGACGGAATGAAAAACTGTTTTTT; CDR3aa: CASRGGRNEKLFF
d_gene: -; j_gene: TRBJ1-2; v_gene: TRBV21-1; abundance: few; CDR3nt: TGTGCCAGCAGCAGAGGACAGGACTATGGCTACACCTTC; CDR3aa: CASSRGQDYGYTF
d_gene: -; j_gene: TRBJ2-5; v_gene: TRBV5-1; abundance: -; CDR3nt: TGCGCCAGCAGCTTCCGGGGAGAGACCCAGTACTTC; CDR3aa: CASSFRGETQYF
d_gene: -; j_gene: TRBJ1-2; v_gene: TRBV6-1; abundance: -; CDR3nt: TGTGCCAGCAGTGGCCCGTTGGGGGGGGCAAGATATGGCTACACCTTC; CDR3aa: CASSGPLGGARYGYTF
d_gene: -; j_gene: TRBJ1-1; v_gene: TRBV5-1; abundance: -; CDR3nt: TGCGCCAGCAGAACAGGGATGAACACTGAAGCTTTCTTT; CDR3aa: CASRTGMNTEAFF
d_gene: TRBD1; j_gene: TRBJ2-1; v_gene: TRBV6-2/TRBV6-3; abundance: -; CDR3nt: TGTGCCAGCAGTCCAGACAGGGGCCACTACAATGAGCAGTTCTTC; CDR3aa: CASSPDRGHYNEQFF
d_gene: -; j_gene: TRBJ1-6; v_gene: TRBV18; abundance: -; CDR3nt: TGTGCCAGCTCTTCTGGGGCAGGCTCCTATAATTCACCCCTCCACTTT; CDR3aa: CASSSGAGSYNSPLHF
d_gene: -; j_gene: TRBJ1-2; v_gene: TRBV6-5; abundance: -; CDR3nt: TGTGCCAGCAGTTACTCGTATGGGGGGGGAGGCTATGGCTACACCTTC; CDR3aa: CASSYSYGGGGYGYTF
d_gene: -; j_gene: TRBJ2-3; v_gene: TRBV6-5; abundance: -; CDR3nt: TGTGCCAGCAGTAGAGGGACAGATACGCAGTATTTT; CDR3aa: CASSRGTDTQYF
d_gene: -; j_gene: TRBJ2-3; v_gene: TRBV19; abundance: -; CDR3nt: TGTGCCAGTAGTACCCCTCAAGGGGGCACAGATACGCAGTATTTT; CDR3aa: CASSTPQGGTDTQYF
d_gene: TRBD1; j_gene: TRBJ2-7; v_gene: TRBV5-4; abundance: -; CDR3nt: TGTGCCAGCAGCTTGGGGCCGGGACAGGGGGCCGACGAGCAGTACTTC; CDR3aa: CASSLGPGQGADEQYF
d_gene: TRBD1; j_gene: TRBJ2-2; v_gene: TRBV5-1; abundance: -; CDR3nt: TGCGCCAGCAGCTTGTTGAGGGGGCGGACCGGGGAGCTGTTTTTT; CDR3aa: CASSLLRGRTGELFF
d_gene: -; j_gene: TRBJ2-5; v_gene: TRBV7-9; abundance: -; CDR3nt: TGTGCCAGCAGCAGGGGACAAGCAGAGACCCAGTACTTC; CDR3aa: CASSRGQAETQYF
d_gene: -; j_gene: TRBJ1-4; v_gene: TRBV2; abundance: -; CDR3nt: TGTGCCAGCAGTGACCAGGGGTTGGGTAATGAAAAACTGTTTTTT; CDR3aa: CASSDQGLGNEKLFF
d_gene: -; j_gene: TRBJ2-3; v_gene: TRBV11-2; abundance: -; CDR3nt: TGTGCCAGCAGCTTAAGTTTCTCGGGGGATACGCAGTATTTT; CDR3aa: CASSLSFSGDTQYF
d_gene: TRBD1; j_gene: TRBJ1-2; v_gene: TRBV9; abundance: -; CDR3nt: TGTGCCAGCAGCGTAGCCGGGACAGGGGTGGACTATGGCTACACCTTC; CDR3aa: CASSVAGTGVDYGYTF